This TCR beta chain was profiled in a study of blood T cell repertoires in COVID-19 (dated by TCRdb to 2019 to 2021). About the full investigation: Samples from collaborators originated in the United States, Italy and Spain and spanned both the acute and convalescent phases of COVID-19. Where HLA class I and class II types were available, the types were taken from metadata supplied by the sample provider, not from assay-based typing. Sample metadata almost always included a de-identified subject ID, COVID-19 status, age in years and sex. Samples came from the ongoing ImmuneRACE study (first 160 participants) plus 1,254 subjects from 6 global collaborators. The prospective study material was composed of cDNA or gDNA derived from T cells, B-cell-depleted T cells, or PBMCs. A freely available public database, intended as a resource for researchers studying the immune response to SARS-CoV-2, is where the repertoires were released. Subjects who had been exposed to COVID-19, were actively infected with it, or had recovered from it provided the deeply sampled blood TCRbeta repertoires that made up the dataset. General findings and caveats noted by the study authors: The amount of clinical and demographic metadata varied by source and participant and was provided uncurated.

The collaborating institutions used their own protocols to collect whole blood in K2EDTA tubes. Collaborator samples were shipped for TCRbeta analysis as frozen whole blood, isolated PBMCs, or DNA extracted from either sample type. TCRbeta CDR3 regions were amplified from genomic DNA by means of the immunoSEQ Assay, a bias-controlled multiplex PCR. The paper's processing steps were these. Nucleated cell counts per sample were estimated from amplification of reference gene primers within the assay. To quantify the absolute abundance of each unique TCRbeta CDR3 rearrangement, sequence reads were collapsed and filtered. For each sample, productive Simpson clonality was calculated by taking the square root of Simpson's diversity index across productive rearrangements. The immuneACCESS repertoire file appears here via TCRdb, limited to in-frame rearrangements. These files lack a portion of the clones; in checked studies, under half of the deficit traces to unresolved V genes, and the cause of the others is not known. From that table come the V and J calls and clone size; the DNA was used to work out D and trimming. The sample table records 150,000 to 200,000 clones; 85% of these occur just once. The ten largest clones capture 8.2% of the sample.

The CDR1 and CDR2 encoded by the germline V gene (reference sequence) are MNHEY and SMNVEV. Counted from cysteine to phenylalanine, this CDR3 has 13 amino acids. The only DNA kept is the CDR3, 39 bases in frame from the first base. V is clipped by 2 bases and J by 8 bases, and the sequence between their germline boundaries is 12 bases long. Note on this clone: It lacks a known antigen. The sample holds no much larger clone one base away, and base qualities are not on file.

The rearrangement combines TRBV27 with TRBJ1-2, with TRBD1 perhaps the D gene, on 5 matching bases. Sequences were obtained from peripheral blood. The source is a woman aged 55-70 years with acute or convalescent COVID-19. CDR3 loop: CASSLKGARGYTF. DNA sequence: TGTGCCAGCAGTTTAAAAGGGGCGAGGGGCTACACCTTC.